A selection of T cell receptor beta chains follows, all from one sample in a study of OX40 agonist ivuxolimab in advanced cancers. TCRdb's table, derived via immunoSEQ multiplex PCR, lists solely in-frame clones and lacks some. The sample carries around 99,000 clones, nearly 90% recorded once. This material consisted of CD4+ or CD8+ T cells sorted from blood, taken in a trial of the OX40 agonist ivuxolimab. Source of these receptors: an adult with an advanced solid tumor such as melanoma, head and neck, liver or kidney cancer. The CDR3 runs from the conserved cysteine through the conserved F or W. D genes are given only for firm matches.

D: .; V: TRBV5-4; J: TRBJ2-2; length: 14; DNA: TGTGCCAGCAGCTTGGCCAGGTTGCCCGGGGAGCTGTTTTTT; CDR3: CASSLARLPGELFF
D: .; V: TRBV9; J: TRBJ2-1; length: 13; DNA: TGTGCCAGCAGCGTCTCGGAGGGGAGTGAGCAGTTCTTC; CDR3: CASSVSEGSEQFF
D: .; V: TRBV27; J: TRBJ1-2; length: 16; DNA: TGTGCCAGCAGCTCACACCTGGGGACCAGGAGCTATGGCTACACCTTC; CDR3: CASSSHLGTRSYGYTF
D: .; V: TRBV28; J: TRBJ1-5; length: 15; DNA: TGTGCCAGCAGACTTCCATTAGGTAGCAATCAGCCCCAGCATTTT; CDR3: CASRLPLGSNQPQHF
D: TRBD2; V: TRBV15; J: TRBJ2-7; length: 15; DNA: TGTGCCACCAGCAGGAGGACTAGCGGGAGCTACGAGCAGTACTTC; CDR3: CATSRRTSGSYEQYF
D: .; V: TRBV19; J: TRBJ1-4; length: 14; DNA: TGTGCCAGTAGTCCCCGGGCCTTCGGCGAAAAACTGTTTTTT; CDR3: CASSPRAFGEKLFF
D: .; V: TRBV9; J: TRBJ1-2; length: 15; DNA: TGTGCCAGCAGCGTAGCTGCTAGGACCCCGTGGGGCTACACCTTC; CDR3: CASSVAARTPWGYTF
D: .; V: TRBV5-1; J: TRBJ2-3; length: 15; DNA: TGCGCCAGCAGCTTGGTCGGGGGCACCACAGATACGCAGTATTTT; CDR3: CASSLVGGTTDTQYF
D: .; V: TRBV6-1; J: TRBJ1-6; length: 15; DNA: TGTGCCAGCAGAAGCAACAGGGCCGAAAATTCACCCCTCCACTTT; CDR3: CASRSNRAENSPLHF
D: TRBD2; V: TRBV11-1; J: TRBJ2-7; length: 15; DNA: TGTGCCAGCAGCCCGGGGACTAGAGGGGACTACGAGCAGTACTTC; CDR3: CASSPGTRGDYEQYF
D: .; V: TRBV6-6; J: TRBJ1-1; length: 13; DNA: TGTGCCAGCAGTTTTAAAAGTCACACTGAAGCTTTCTTT; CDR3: CASSFKSHTEAFF
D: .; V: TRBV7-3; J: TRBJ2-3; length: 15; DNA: TGTGCCAGCAGCTTAACGGCCCAATCCACAGATACGCAGTATTTT; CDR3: CASSLTAQSTDTQYF
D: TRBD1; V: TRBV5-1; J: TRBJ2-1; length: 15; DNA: TGCGCCAGCAGCTTGGGGGACAGGCCGTACAATGAGCAGTTCTTC; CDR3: CASSLGDRPYNEQFF
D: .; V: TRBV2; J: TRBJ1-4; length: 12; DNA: TGTGCCAGCACCCTAAGCCGGGAAAAACTGTTTTTT; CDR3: CASTLSREKLFF
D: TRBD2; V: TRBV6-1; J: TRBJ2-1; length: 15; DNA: TGTGCCAGCAGTGAAGTAGCGGGAGGGCCAGATGAGCAGTTCTTC; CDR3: CASSEVAGGPDEQFF
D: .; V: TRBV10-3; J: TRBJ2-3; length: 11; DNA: TGTGCCGTCCTCTACGCAGATACGCAGTATTTT; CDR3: CAVLYADTQYF
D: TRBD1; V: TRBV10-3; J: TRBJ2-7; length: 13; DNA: TGTGCCATCAGCCGGGACAGGGCGTACGAGCAGTACTTC; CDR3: CAISRDRAYEQYF